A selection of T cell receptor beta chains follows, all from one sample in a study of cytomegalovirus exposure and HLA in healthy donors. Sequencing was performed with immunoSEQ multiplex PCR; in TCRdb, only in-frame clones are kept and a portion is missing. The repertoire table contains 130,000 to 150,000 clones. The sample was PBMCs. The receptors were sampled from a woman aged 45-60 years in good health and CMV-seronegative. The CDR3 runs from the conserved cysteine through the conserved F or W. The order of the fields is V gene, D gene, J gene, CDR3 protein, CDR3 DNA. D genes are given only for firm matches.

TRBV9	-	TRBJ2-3	CASSEILDTQYF	TGTGCCAGCAGCGAAATTCTAGATACGCAGTATTTT
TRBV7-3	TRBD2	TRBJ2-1	CASSLNVARTSGGNEQFF	TGTGCCAGCAGCTTAAACGTTGCGCGGACTAGCGGGGGTAATGAGCAGTTCTTC
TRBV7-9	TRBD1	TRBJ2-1	CASSLGAGTGNNEQFF	TGTGCCAGCAGCTTAGGCGCCGGGACAGGGAACAATGAGCAGTTCTTC
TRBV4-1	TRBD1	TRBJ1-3	CASSPQGAGGNTIYF	TGCGCCAGCAGTCCACAGGGGGCAGGGGGAAACACCATATATTTT
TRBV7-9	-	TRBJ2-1	CASSPRTVDNEQFF	TGTGCCAGCAGCCCTCGGACTGTCGACAATGAGCAGTTCTTC
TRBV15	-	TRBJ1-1	CATSRDRVAGTEAFF	TGTGCCACCAGCAGAGATAGGGTGGCAGGGACTGAAGCTTTCTTT
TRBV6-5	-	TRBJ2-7	CASRRTGQSYEQYF	TGTGCCAGCAGACGTACTGGACAGTCCTACGAGCAGTACTTC
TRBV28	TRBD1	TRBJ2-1	CAIGTGGVYNEQFF	TGTGCCATCGGAACAGGGGGCGTCTACAATGAGCAGTTCTTC
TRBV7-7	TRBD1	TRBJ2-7	CASSLNRGSDEQYF	TGTGCTAGCAGCTTGAACAGGGGGTCGGACGAGCAGTACTTC
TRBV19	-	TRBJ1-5	CASSISSNNQPQHF	TGTGCCAGTAGTATCTCCAGTAACAATCAGCCCCAGCATTTT
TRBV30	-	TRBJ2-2	CAPGDFHPFLLDTGELFF	TGTGCCCCGGGGGACTTTCACCCATTTTTGTTAGACACCGGGGAGCTGTTTTTT
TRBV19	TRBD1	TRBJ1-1	CASSPGGQSNMNTEAFF	TGTGCCAGTAGTCCTGGGGGACAGAGCAACATGAACACTGAAGCTTTCTTT
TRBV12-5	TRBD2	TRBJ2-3	CASGSGLAGGTDTQYF	TGTGCTAGTGGTTCCGGACTAGCGGGAGGCACAGATACGCAGTATTTT
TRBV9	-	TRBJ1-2	CASSVLGGRRGYTF	TGTGCCAGCAGCGTATTGGGTGGTCGGCGGGGCTACACCTTC
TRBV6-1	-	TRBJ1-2	CASDWSSNYGYTF	TGTGCCAGCGACTGGTCCTCTAACTATGGCTACACCTTC
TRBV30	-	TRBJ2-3	CAWTRTVTDTQYF	TGTGCCTGGACCAGAACCGTAACAGATACGCAGTATTTT
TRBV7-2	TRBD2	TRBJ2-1	CASSLGPSGPPREQFF	TGTGCCAGCAGCTTAGGGCCTAGCGGACCTCCTCGTGAGCAGTTCTTC
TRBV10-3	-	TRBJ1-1	CAIRGGTEAFF	TGTGCCATCAGGGGGGGTACTGAAGCTTTCTTT
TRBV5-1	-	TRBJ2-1	CASSLELVRGSYNEQFF	TGCGCCAGCAGCTTGGAGCTAGTTAGAGGCTCCTACAATGAGCAGTTCTTC
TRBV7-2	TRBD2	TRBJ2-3	CASSLSRLATTDTQYF	TGTGCCAGCAGCTTATCCCGACTAGCGACCACAGATACGCAGTATTTT
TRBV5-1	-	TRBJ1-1	CASSLGANTEAFF	TGCGCCAGCAGCTTGGGGGCAAACACTGAAGCTTTCTTT
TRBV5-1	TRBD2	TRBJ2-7	CASSLTLAGLSYEQYF	TGCGCCAGCAGCCTTACTCTAGCGGGGCTATCCTACGAGCAGTACTTC
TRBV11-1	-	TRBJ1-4	CASSGQPSNEKLFF	TGTGCCAGCAGTGGACAGCCATCTAATGAAAAACTGTTTTTT
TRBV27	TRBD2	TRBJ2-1	CASSWRTSGRDEQFF	TGTGCCAGCAGTTGGCGGACTAGCGGGAGAGATGAGCAGTTCTTC
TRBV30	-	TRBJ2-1	CAWTTLEGGNEQFF	TGTGCCTGGACCACGTTAGAGGGGGGGAATGAGCAGTTCTTC
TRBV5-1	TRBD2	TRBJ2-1	CASRIAGDEFF	TGCGCCAGCAGAATAGCGGGGGATGAGTTCTTC
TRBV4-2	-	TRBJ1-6	CASSQEVRGRPSRNSPLHF	TGTGCCAGCAGCCAAGAAGTGCGGGGCCGACCTTCGAGAAATTCACCCCTCCACTTT
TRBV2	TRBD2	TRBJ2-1	CASMAGGSSYNEQFF	TGTGCCAGCATGGCGGGGGGAAGCTCCTACAATGAGCAGTTCTTC
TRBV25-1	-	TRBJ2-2	CASSEYRAGRTGELFF	TGTGCCAGCAGTGAATACAGGGCAGGGCGGACCGGGGAGCTGTTTTTT
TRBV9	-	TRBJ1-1	CASSVMGGFLAEAFF	TGTGCCAGCAGCGTAATGGGGGGGTTCCTGGCTGAAGCTTTCTTT
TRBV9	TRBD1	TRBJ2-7	CASRGQGSYEQYF	TGTGCCAGCAGGGGACAGGGCTCCTACGAGCAGTACTTC
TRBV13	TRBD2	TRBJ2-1	CASSPTGGGYNEQFF	TGCGCCAGCAGCCCGACTGGCGGGGGTTACAATGAGCAGTTCTTC
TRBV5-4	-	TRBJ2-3	CASSQTSTDTQYF	TGTGCCAGCAGCCAAACTAGCACAGATACGCAGTATTTT
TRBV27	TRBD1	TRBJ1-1	CASTSLGTVGTEAFF	TGTGCCAGCACCTCCCTCGGGACAGTGGGCACTGAAGCTTTCTTT
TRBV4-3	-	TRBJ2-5	CASSLFSGSQETQYF	TGCGCCAGCAGCCTTTTTAGCGGATCTCAAGAGACCCAGTACTTC
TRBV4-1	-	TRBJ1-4	CASSPPGGLEEKLFF	TGCGCCAGCAGCCCCCCGGGGGGTCTGGAGGAAAAACTGTTTTTT
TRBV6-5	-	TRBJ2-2	CASSYSGAHNTGELFF	TGTGCCAGCAGTTACTCAGGAGCGCATAACACCGGGGAGCTGTTTTTT
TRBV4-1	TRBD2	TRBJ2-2	CASSLLAGGDTGELFF	TGCGCCAGCAGCCTCTTAGCGGGAGGCGACACCGGGGAGCTGTTTTTT
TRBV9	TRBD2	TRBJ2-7	CASSPGGGSYEQYF	TGTGCCAGCAGCCCGGGGGGAGGGTCCTACGAGCAGTACTTC
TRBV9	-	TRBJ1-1	CASSVGRLNTEAFF	TGTGCCAGCAGCGTAGGCAGGCTGAACACTGAAGCTTTCTTT
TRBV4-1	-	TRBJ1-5	CASSQGVDRWDQPQHF	TGCGCCAGCAGCCAAGGGGTTGACAGGTGGGATCAGCCCCAGCATTTT
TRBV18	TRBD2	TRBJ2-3	CASSPAAGGSDTQYF	TGTGCCAGCTCACCCGCAGCGGGAGGCTCAGATACGCAGTATTTT
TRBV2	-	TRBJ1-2	CASRGPGGHYGYTF	TGTGCCAGCAGGGGCCCGGGGGGGCACTATGGCTACACCTTC
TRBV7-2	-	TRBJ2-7	CASRTERGWQYF	TGTGCCAGCAGAACGGAACGAGGGTGGCAGTACTTC
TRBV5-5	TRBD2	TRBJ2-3	CASSLYQLAGINTDTQYF	TGTGCCAGCAGCTTGTACCAACTAGCGGGAATAAACACAGATACGCAGTATTTT
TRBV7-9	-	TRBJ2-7	CASSLVFSSYEQYF	TGTGCCAGCAGCTTAGTATTCAGTTCCTACGAGCAGTACTTC
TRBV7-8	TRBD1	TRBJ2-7	CASSLVAEAGGGEQYF	TGTGCCAGCAGCTTAGTGGCGGAGGCAGGGGGCGGCGAGCAGTACTTC
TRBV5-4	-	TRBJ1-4	CASSFYGQTTNEKLFF	TGTGCCAGCAGCTTCTACGGACAGACAACTAATGAAAAACTGTTTTTT
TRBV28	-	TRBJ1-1	CASSPGQNTEAFF	TGTGCCAGCAGTCCCGGACAGAACACTGAAGCTTTCTTT